These 18 T cell receptor beta chains originate from one sample sequenced in a study of blood T cell repertoires in COVID-19. Generated by immunoSEQ multiplex PCR, the TCRdb table keeps only in-frame clones and is missing some. The data hold fewer than 60,000 clones, with more than 70% observed a single time. The material sequenced was peripheral blood. The source is a man between 60 and 70 years old with acute or convalescent COVID-19.

This chain links TRBV29-1 with TRBJ1-2; D not resolved. This CDR3 is built from 11 residues. V lost 6 bases to trimming and J lost 7 bases, with 12 bases between them. Per the germline V gene, CDR1 is SQVTM and CDR2 is ANQGSEA. CDR3 DNA sequence: TGCAGCGTCCGGGCGGGAGGTGGCTACACCTTC. Its translation is CSVRAGGGYTF.

V and J are TRBV7-8 and TRBJ1-4; D is perhaps TRBD1 (5 bases). V gave up 4 bases and J gave up 6 bases, with 12 bases separating them. Germline loops: CDR1 SGHVS, CDR2 FQNEAQ. The CDR3 sequence is 14 residues long. This CDR3 is CASSSWGGDEKLFF. The CDR3 region has the DNA TGTGCCAGCAGCTCATGGGGAGGGGATGAAAAACTGTTTTTT.

Details on this clone: The sample has other DNA sequences that encode this CDR3 too. The J gene is TRBJ1-6, the V gene TRBV28, with D perhaps TRBD1 (5 bases). The V and J ends lost 2 bases and 10 bases respectively, with 12 bases between them. The CDR3 consists of 14 residues. CDR1 is MDHEN, CDR2 SYDVKM, per germline. The CDR3 DNA is TGTGCCAGCAGTTTAAGGAGGGGACGGTCACCCCTCCACTTT. It specifies CASSLRRGRSPLHF.

The V call is TRBV2, the J call TRBJ2-3, with 7 positions matching TRBD2. From germline, CDR1 is SNHLY and CDR2 FYNNEI. Trimming cost V 8 bases and J 1 base; bases outside gene matches: 3. The CDR3 has 13 residues. This chain's CDR3 is CASLAVGTDTQYF. The CDR3 nucleotides are TGTGCCAGCCTAGCGGTAGGCACAGATACGCAGTATTTT.

The V gene is TRBV28, the J gene TRBJ1-1; D not resolved. The CDR3 loop spans 14 amino acids. Trimming removed 6 bases at V and 3 bases at J, with 14 bases between. Germline-derived CDR1 and CDR2 are MDHEN and SYDVKM. CDR3 sequence: CASSPPRHYTEAFF. The DNA of the CDR3 is TGTGCCAGCAGCCCACCCCGACACTACACTGAAGCTTTCTTT.

This chain connects TRBV27 to TRBJ1-5; tentatively, D is TRBD1 (5 bases). The CDR3 covers 14 residues. Trimming pared 4 bases from V and 10 bases from J, leaving 17 bases between. The V gene's germline CDR1 is MNHEY and CDR2 SMNVEV (reference sequence). CDR3 sequence: CASSSQGGRRPQHF. Written as DNA, the CDR3 is TGTGCCAGCAGTTCTCAGGGAGGCCGGCGACCCCAGCATTTT.

V is TRBV28 and J is TRBJ2-7; TRBD1 might be the D (6 bases). CDR1 and CDR2 from the germline V gene are MDHEN and SYDVKM. V lost 5 bases and J 3 bases, leaving 17 bases between the germline ends. This CDR3 comprises 15 residues. The CDR3 protein is CASSPPTGMVYEQYF. Written as DNA, the CDR3 is TGTGCCAGCAGTCCCCCTACAGGGATGGTCTACGAGCAGTACTTC.

CDR3 DNA: TGTGCCAGCAGCTCCCCCCAGGGGCAGGGGTACAATCAGCCCCAGCATTTT. Residues: CASSSPQGQGYNQPQHF. The chain links TRBV7-3 to TRBJ1-5, with a weak D call TRBD1 (6 bases). The germline V and J ends were trimmed by 4 bases and 3 bases, with 19 bases remaining between them. The CDR3 is made up of 17 amino acids. The V gene's germline CDR1 is SGHTA and CDR2 FQGTGA.

CDR3 in DNA: TGTGCCAGTAGTATTGGGGACAGGATGTTCTTC. Its protein is CASSIGDRMFF. The rearrangement joins TRBV19 to TRBJ2-1, with 8 bases lining up with TRBD1. CDR3 length equals 11 residues. CDR1 and CDR2 from the germline V gene are LNHDA and SQIVND (reference sequence). J was trimmed by 15 bases and V by 3 bases; bases with no gene match: 4.

The chain uses TRBV6-6 and TRBJ2-7, with TRBD1 as a possible D gene (6 bases). The germline V gene has CDR1 MNHNY and CDR2 SVGAGI (reference sequence). Deletions cut 6 bases from V and 6 bases from J, with 15 bases between. The CDR3 has 13 residues. DNA of the CDR3: TGTGCCAGCAGGGGCAGGGGAGAGTTCGAGCAGTACTTC. It yields the protein CASRGRGEFEQYF.

The V gene is TRBV30, the J gene TRBJ1-2; TRBD1 might be the D (6 bases). The CDR3 is 13 amino acids. Trimming removed 7 bases from V and 2 bases from J, with 14 bases in between. The V gene's germline CDR1 is GTSNPN and CDR2 SVGIG (reference sequence). The CDR3: CALNRDLNYGYTF. For the CDR3, the DNA is TGTGCCTTAAACAGGGACCTGAACTATGGCTACACCTTC.

CDR3 nucleotide sequence: TGTGCCAGCACCCCTCGGGGGGACAAACTGCCTGGGGCCAACGTCCTGACTTTC. Translation: CASTPRGDKLPGANVLTF. The chain carries TRBV28 and TRBJ2-6; the D gene is possibly TRBD2 (7 bases). From germline, CDR1 is MDHEN and CDR2 SYDVKM. CDR3 size: 18 residues. The V gene lost 7 bases and the J gene lost 2 bases, with 21 bases spanning the gap.

This chain joins TRBV30 and TRBJ1-2; TRBD1 aligns across 8 bases. The CDR3 runs to 14 residues. The trim removed 5 bases at V and 0 bases at J, leaving 5 bases unmatched. In germline, CDR1 is GTSNPN, CDR2 SVGIG (reference sequence). DNA for the CDR3: TGTGCCTGGTCCCGGGACAGGACTAACTATGGCTACACCTTC. This codes for CAWSRDRTNYGYTF.

This chain joins TRBV5-1 and TRBJ2-7; TRBD1 agrees at 7 bases. This CDR3 is built from 16 residues. Germline V gene lookup returns CDR1 SGHRS and CDR2 YFSETQ. V was pared by 4 bases and J by 0 bases, with 10 bases of the junction left unmatched. CDR3 in amino acids: CASSAINRGASYEQYF. CDR3 nucleotide sequence: TGCGCCAGCAGCGCCATAAACAGGGGAGCCTCCTACGAGCAGTACTTC.

V gene TRBV27 combines with J gene TRBJ1-5; D is ambiguous. Germline V gives CDR1 MNHEY, CDR2 SMNVEV (reference sequence). This CDR3 has 15 amino acids. Trimming took off 5 bases at V and 2 bases at J, with 13 bases between the two ends. The chain's CDR3 is CASSPTGSGNQPQHF. The CDR3 DNA sequence: TGTGCCAGCAGTCCCACCGGCAGCGGCAATCAGCCCCAGCATTTT.

The chain carries TRBV2 and TRBJ2-5; D unresolved. In germline, CDR1 is SNHLY, CDR2 FYNNEI. V dropped 7 bases and J dropped 7 bases, with 16 bases sitting between them. This CDR3 contains 13 residues. CDR3 loop: CASTAAPLVTQYF. The CDR3 coding sequence is TGTGCCAGCACGGCAGCGCCCCTAGTGACCCAGTACTTC.

This clone was seen a few times. The rearrangement links TRBV7-3 to TRBJ2-3; D may be TRBD2 (6 bases). Germline V gene sequence: CDR1 SGHTA, CDR2 FQGTGA. V lost 7 bases to trimming and J lost 0 bases, with 17 bases between them. The CDR3 contains 16 residues. CDR3 sequence: CASIMARRGSTDTQYF. For the CDR3, the DNA is TGTGCCAGCATCATGGCGCGGCGGGGTAGCACAGATACGCAGTATTTT.

Ten or more counts support this clone. The rearrangement uses TRBV27 and TRBJ2-3, with TRBD1 as a possible D gene (5 bases). CDR1 is MNHEY, CDR2 SMNVEV, per germline (reference sequence). CDR3 length: 14 amino acids. Trimming shortened V by 4 bases and J by 0 bases, and 8 bases separated the two germline ends. The CDR3 protein is CASSWTSSTDTQYF. CDR3 DNA sequence: TGTGCCAGCAGTTGGACATCTAGCACAGATACGCAGTATTTT.